Below, 8 T cell receptor beta chains from the same sample are listed, as sequenced in a study of T-cell memory formation after mild COVID-19. TCRdb reanalysed the 5' RACE reads using MiXCR and keeps one entry per CDR3 protein. This table holds 540,000 or so distinct CDR3 sequences, roughly 20% found once. Sequencing was performed on PBMCs or a T cell subset sorted from them (not recorded which). The receptors come from an adult woman who had mild COVID-19 (a few samples of this study predate the infection). Cell type and time point are not known.

The chain employs TRBV7-9 and TRBJ2-7; D is ambiguous. CDR3 size: 14 residues. V shed 2 bases and J shed 2 bases, with 10 bases lying between them. The germline gives CDR1 SEHNR, CDR2 FQNEAQ (reference sequence). The DNA for the CDR3 is TGTGCCAGCAGCTTACCTGAACGGGCCTACGAGCAGTACTTC. The encoded protein is CASSLPERAYEQYF.

This clonotype was observed a handful of times. The rearrangement joins TRBV29-1 to TRBJ2-7, with 10 bases identical to TRBD1. CDR3 length equals 14 residues. The junction had 9 bases not matched to a gene; V was cut back by 5 bases and J by 5 bases. Per germline, CDR1 SQVTM and CDR2 ANQGSEA. The CDR3 bases are TGCAGCGTTCTTAGGGGACAGGGGATCCACGAGCAGTACTTC. It encodes CSVLRGQGIHEQYF.

The rearrangement uses TRBV24-1 and TRBJ1-4; D is ambiguous. The CDR3 sequence is 15 residues long. V shed 4 bases and J shed 0 bases, with 8 bases lying between them. Germline loops: CDR1 KGHDR, CDR2 SFDVKD. DNA for the CDR3: TGTGCCACCAGTGACCCCACCTCAACTAATGAAAAACTGTTTTTT. This encodes CATSDPTSTNEKLFF.

This clonotype has only a few counts. The chain links TRBV30 to TRBJ1-6; D uncertain. Trimming took 5 bases from V and 7 from J, leaving 12 bases between them. This CDR3 is 13 amino acids long. Germline V CDR1 and CDR2: GTSNPN, SVGIG (reference sequence). CDR3 sequence reads: CAWGARPNSPLHF. CDR3 nucleotide sequence: TGTGCCTGGGGCGCCCGCCCGAATTCACCCCTCCACTTT.

This clonotype appeared a few times. The chain is built from TRBV14 and TRBJ2-3, with 7 bases matching TRBD1. V lost 3 bases and J lost 6; bases outside the gene matches: 6. The CDR3 loop spans 14 amino acids. The germline gives CDR1 SGHDN, CDR2 FVKESK. CDR3 amino acids: CASSHPTGMDTQYF. The DNA for the CDR3 is TGTGCCAGCAGCCACCCGACAGGGATGGATACGCAGTATTTT. The complete variable domain, with remaining parts taken from reference TRBV14 and TRBJ2-3, reads EAGVTQFPSHSVIEKGQTVTLRCDPISGHDNLYWYRRVMGKEIKFLLHFVKESKQDESGMPNNRFLAERTGGTYSTLKVQPAELEDSGVYFCASSHPTGMDTQYFGPGTRLTVL.

This clonotype was picked up a small number of times. The chain joins TRBV12-3 or TRBV12-4 to TRBJ2-1; D not certain. The CDR3 runs 16 residues. The ends were cut back, 5 bases at V and 2 bases at J, with 16 bases in the middle. The CDR3 spells CASSQTLRSPYNEQFF. CDR3 bases: TGTGCCAGCAGTCAGACTCTTCGATCCCCCTACAATGAGCAGTTCTTC.

The gene calls are TRBV9 and TRBJ2-1; tentatively, D is TRBD1 or TRBD2 (6 bases each). V was trimmed by 0 bases and J by 1 base, leaving 8 bases between them. Germline V gene lookup returns CDR1 SGDLS and CDR2 YYNGEE. This CDR3 has 15 residues. This CDR3 is CASSVEGGSYNEQFF. CDR3 nucleotide sequence: TGTGCCAGCAGCGTAGAGGGGGGTTCCTACAATGAGCAGTTCTTC.

This clonotype was seen a handful of times. CDR3 in DNA: TGCGCCAGCAGCCAAGGAGCCGGGGGGGCCTATGAGCAGTTCTTC. Translation gives CASSQGAGGAYEQFF. The rearrangement uses TRBV4-1 and TRBJ2-1; TRBD2 aligns across 8 bases. The CDR3 totals 15 residues. The J segment lost 8 bases and the V segment lost 1 base, leaving 7 bases of the junction unmatched. Germline loops: CDR1 MGHRA, CDR2 YSYEKL.